Below are 9 T cell receptor beta chains sequenced from a single sample in a study of shared clonotypes between healthy human individuals (dated by TCRdb to 2020 to 2022). Library preparation was by the immunoSEQ multiplex PCR assay. TCRdb's version of the immuneACCESS table is confined to in-frame rearrangements and falls short of the full clone set. An unresolved V gene accounts for under half of the shortfall where checked; the remainder is of unknown origin. The sample data list about 1 million clones, and approximately 72% of these were observed just once. In total, the top ten clones hold about 1.5% of the sample. Sequencing was performed on memory CD4+ T cells sorted from blood. Interpreted using the paper, the cell subset or site label stands for: CD45RA-negative fraction. Every receptor here comes from a man between 18 and 35 years old in good health.

The chain joins TRBV5-8 to TRBJ2-7; 7 nucleotides line up with TRBD2. V dropped 4 bases and J dropped 3; count of bases not matched to a gene: 4. CDR3 length: 13 amino acids. Germline CDR1 SGHTS, CDR2 YDEGEE. Here the CDR3 DNA reads TGTGCCAGCAGCGAGACTAGCTTCTACGAGCAGTACTTC. Its translation: CASSETSFYEQYF.

The rearrangement joins TRBV10-1 to TRBJ1-2; TRBD1 might be the D (6 bases). The V end lost 3 bases, the J end lost 7 bases, and 6 bases lay between the germline ends. Germline loops: CDR1 WNHNN, CDR2 SYGVQD (reference sequence). This CDR3 spans 11 amino acids. CDR3 loop: CASSEQGGYTF. DNA for the CDR3: TGCGCCAGCAGTGAACAGGGTGGCTACACCTTC.

The chain carries TRBV30 and TRBJ1-3; 10 nucleotides line up with TRBD1. The V gene's germline CDR1 is GTSNPN and CDR2 SVGIG (reference sequence). V shed 4 bases, J shed 2 bases, and the junction held 11 bases outside the gene matches. The CDR3 length is 17 residues. The CDR3 sequence: CAWNRDRGYSPGNTIYF. The DNA for the CDR3 is TGTGCCTGGAACAGGGACAGGGGTTATAGCCCTGGAAACACCATATATTTT.

The chain links TRBV5-1 to TRBJ2-2; 9 bases align to TRBD1. V lost 4 bases to trimming and J lost 2 bases; unmatched junction nucleotides: 9. This CDR3 is built from 17 residues. Per germline, CDR1 SGHRS and CDR2 YFSETQ. The CDR3 DNA is TGCGCCAGCAGCACCCTTACAGGGGGCGGTAACACCGGGGAGCTGTTTTTT. Amino acid sequence: CASSTLTGGGNTGELFF.

V gene TRBV5-1 combines with J gene TRBJ2-1; unclear D gene. This CDR3 is 12 amino acids long. Germline V gives CDR1 SGHRS, CDR2 YFSETQ. V lost 4 bases and J lost 6, with 8 bases in between. CDR3 bases: TGCGCCAGCAGCGGTGGTGGCAATGAGCAGTTCTTC. Translated: CASSGGGNEQFF.

A few counts support this clone. The rearrangement links TRBV2 to TRBJ2-3, with TRBD1 as a possible D gene (6 bases). Trimming left V 6 bases short and J 4 bases short, with 11 bases between. Germline CDR1 and CDR2: SNHLY and FYNNEI. CDR3 length: 13 residues. The CDR3 is CASREDSADTQYF. In DNA, the CDR3 is TGTGCCAGCAGGGAGGACAGTGCAGATACGCAGTATTTT.

Ten or more counts support this clone. Here the CDR3 DNA reads TGTGCCAGTAGCGTCGACGGTGCTCGGGAGTATGGCTACACCTTC. Its protein is CASSVDGAREYGYTF. V usage is TRBV19 and J usage is TRBJ1-2, with D unresolved. The germline V and J ends were trimmed by 6 bases and 5 bases, with 19 bases remaining between them. The CDR3 is 15 amino acids. Germline CDR1 LNHDA, CDR2 SQIVND (reference sequence).

This sequence joins TRBV6-6 and TRBJ1-2; D is ambiguous. V was trimmed by 0 bases and J by 2 bases, leaving 10 bases between them. There are 15 residues in the CDR3. Germline loops: CDR1 MNHNY, CDR2 SVGAGI (reference sequence). The CDR3, as DNA: TGTGCCAGCAGTTACTCTGGCGGACGGAACTATGGCTACACCTTC. It specifies CASSYSGGRNYGYTF.

The CDR3 nucleotides are TGTGCCAGCAGTAACGACAGATCCTACGAGCAGTACTTC. The encoded protein is CASSNDRSYEQYF. The V call is TRBV6-6, the J call TRBJ2-7; perhaps TRBD1 as D (5 bases). The germline CDR1 and CDR2 sequences are MNHNY and SVGAGI (reference sequence). V lost 5 bases and J lost 1, with 9 bases in between. This CDR3 is built from 13 residues.